The 23 T cell receptor beta chains below were found in one sample sequenced in a study of shared clonotypes between healthy human individuals (dated by TCRdb to about 2020). Receptor libraries were prepared by the immunoSEQ multiplex PCR assay. The table comes from immuneACCESS by way of TCRdb, which keeps in-frame sequences with V and J called. Part of the clones is missing from these tables; in studies checked, under half for an unresolved V gene and the rest for unknown reasons. The sample table contains 2 million to 2.5 million clones; only one count was recorded for approximately 93% of them. Of the sample, 0.39% is held by the ten largest clones. The sequencing input was naive CD4+ T cells from PBMCs. Per the publication, the cell subset or site label means: CD45RA+ positively selected. The source of these receptors is a man in his late teens or twenties in good health. Some clones in this sample may be carry-over from other donors' samples.

The genes are TRBV5-6 and TRBJ2-1; 9 nucleotides line up with TRBD1. The trim removed 5 bases at V and 3 bases at J, leaving 6 bases unmatched. The CDR3 loop spans 15 amino acids. The germline V gene encodes CDR1 SGHDT and CDR2 YYEEEE. The CDR3 sequence: CASRSGTGSYNEQFF. CDR3 nucleotides: TGTGCCAGCAGGTCAGGGACAGGGAGCTACAATGAGCAGTTCTTC.

To note about this clone: Other nucleotide sequences from this sample produce the same CDR3. This sequence joins TRBV6-5 and TRBJ2-1, with TRBD2 identical over 9 bases. CDR3 length equals 15 residues. Germline V gene lookup returns CDR1 MNHEY and CDR2 SVGAGI. V was clipped by 2 bases and J by 2 bases; unmatched bases: 1. Here the CDR3 DNA reads TGTGCCAGCAGTTACGCTAGCGGGGCCTACAATGAGCAGTTCTTC. Encoded protein: CASSYASGAYNEQFF.

The V call is TRBV19, the J call TRBJ2-3, with D tentatively TRBD1 (6 bases). The CDR3 has 14 amino acids. Germline V gene sequence: CDR1 LNHDA, CDR2 SQIVND (reference sequence). Trimming took off 5 bases at V and 4 bases at J, with 13 bases between the two ends. CDR3 amino acids: CASSSRGSPDTQYF. The DNA for the CDR3 is TGTGCCAGTAGTTCCAGGGGAAGCCCAGATACGCAGTATTTT.

The chain carries TRBV4-1 and TRBJ1-1; a weak D match, TRBD1 (6 bases). Germline V gives CDR1 MGHRA, CDR2 YSYEKL. V was cut by 0 bases and J by 0 bases, with 14 bases left in between. This CDR3 region has 17 residues. The CDR3 loop is CASSQDGGRKMNTEAFF. CDR3 DNA: TGCGCCAGCAGCCAAGATGGGGGGCGTAAAATGAACACTGAAGCTTTCTTT.

This chain uses TRBV7-9 with TRBJ2-5; the D gene is possibly TRBD1 (5 bases). The V end was cut by 2 bases, the J end by 7 bases, with 17 bases between. This CDR3 is 15 amino acids long. The germline gives CDR1 SEHNR, CDR2 FQNEAQ (reference sequence). The CDR3 DNA sequence: TGTGCCAGCAGCTTACAGGGTCGGCTTCTAGGGACCCAGTACTTC. Translated: CASSLQGRLLGTQYF.

V is TRBV6-1 and J is TRBJ1-5, with a tentative D call TRBD1 (5 bases). The V end lost 4 bases, the J end lost 0 bases, and 16 bases lay between the germline ends. The length of the CDR3 is 17 residues. From germline, CDR1 is MNHNS and CDR2 SASEGT. The CDR3 DNA reads TGTGCCAGCAGTGTTCCGGGGGTGACAGCTAGCAATCAGCCCCAGCATTTT. It codes for CASSVPGVTASNQPQHF.

V is TRBV2 and J is TRBJ1-5; 7 bases agree with TRBD1. The CDR3 has 15 amino acids. V lost 5 bases and J lost 0; bases outside the gene matches: 4. Per germline, CDR1 SNHLY and CDR2 FYNNEI. CDR3 nucleotides: TGTGCCAGCAGTTCCGGGACAGCTAGCAATCAGCCCCAGCATTTT. It specifies CASSSGTASNQPQHF.

This sequence joins TRBV19 and TRBJ1-5; 8 bases map to TRBD1. The CDR3 is made up of 13 amino acids. Germline V CDR1 and CDR2: LNHDA, SQIVND (reference sequence). V dropped 8 bases and J dropped 2; count of bases not matched to a gene: 2. CDR3 protein: CASADRGNQPQHF. The CDR3 nucleotides read TGTGCCAGTGCGGACAGGGGCAATCAGCCCCAGCATTTT.

As regards this clone: Relative to the germline gene, one junction end is altered; a read error may explain this. Other DNA sequences in the sample encode the same CDR3. The V gene is TRBV25-1, the J gene TRBJ2-4; D possibly corresponds to TRBD1 (6 bases). The CDR3 is 11 amino acids. CDR1 MGHDK and CDR2 SYGVNS come from the germline V gene. CDR3 residues: CASIDRNIQYF. In DNA, the CDR3 is TGTGCCAGCATTGACAGGAACATTCAATACTTC.

This CDR3 reads CASTGASGRGDTQYF. As DNA, the CDR3 is TGTGCCAGCACCGGAGCTAGCGGGAGGGGAGATACGCAGTATTTT. J is TRBJ2-3 and V is TRBV27, with 12 bases matching TRBD2. There are 15 residues in the CDR3. The germline CDR1 and CDR2 sequences are MNHEY and SMNVEV (reference sequence). V was pared by 7 bases and J by 5 bases, with 7 bases of the junction left unmatched.

This rearrangement joins TRBV29-1 to TRBJ2-7; maybe TRBD1 (6 bases). V was shortened by 4 bases and J by 4 bases, with 17 bases between the two germline ends. The CDR3 length is 14 residues. Looked up from germline, CDR1 is SQVTM and CDR2 is ANQGSEA. The CDR3 protein is CSVGTGQIGYEQYF. The CDR3 DNA sequence: TGCAGCGTTGGGACGGGACAAATCGGTTACGAGCAGTACTTC.

The V call is TRBV7-3, the J call TRBJ2-3; 10 positions match TRBD2. CDR1 and CDR2 from the germline V gene are SGHTA and FQGTGA. The CDR3 is 21 residues long. The trim removed 1 base at V and 0 bases at J, leaving 16 bases unmatched. This CDR3 reads CASSLKAPSGSAETSTDTQYF. The DNA for the CDR3 is TGTGCCAGCAGCTTAAAAGCCCCTAGCGGGAGCGCCGAGACTAGCACAGATACGCAGTATTTT.

This clone appeared a single time. The chain joins TRBV12-5 to TRBJ1-1, with 9 positions matching TRBD1. The CDR3 is made up of 13 amino acids. The V segment lost 5 bases and the J segment 13 bases; nucleotides outside the gene matches: 11. Germline values: CDR1 LGHNT, CDR2 FRNRAP. The CDR3 protein is CASGPSGTGPRFF. Here the CDR3 DNA reads TGTGCTAGTGGTCCCTCCGGGACAGGGCCCCGTTTCTTT. The full variable domain, rest sourced from reference TRBV12-5 and TRBJ1-1, is DARVTQTPRHKVTEMGQEVTMRCQPILGHNTVFWYRQTMMQGLELLAYFRNRAPLDDSGMPKDRFSAEMPDATLATLKIQPSEPRDSAVYFCASGPSGTGPRFFGQGTRLTVV.

The chain combines TRBV5-1 with TRBJ2-3; TRBD2 agrees at 8 bases. Germline V lookup: CDR1 SGHRS, CDR2 YFSETQ. This CDR3 is built from 16 residues. The V segment lost 4 bases and the J segment 3 bases; nucleotides outside the gene matches: 10. The CDR3 sequence is CASSLTPTGGTDTQYF. CDR3 coding DNA: TGCGCCAGCAGCCTCACTCCAACGGGGGGGACAGATACGCAGTATTTT.

This clone was counted between two and nine times. The V gene is TRBV19, the J gene TRBJ1-5; D gene uncertain. Germline CDR1 is LNHDA and CDR2 is SQIVND (reference sequence). Between the trimmed V and J ends, which lost 2 bases and 6 bases, there was a span of 8 bases. The CDR3 length is 13 residues. In DNA, the CDR3 is TGTGCCAGTAGTATACTGCCGGGTCAGCCCCAGCATTTT. Translation: CASSILPGQPQHF.

This chain connects TRBV5-1 to TRBJ2-1; TRBD2 is a possible D gene (5 bases). There are 15 residues in the CDR3. V was clipped by 2 bases and J by 3 bases, with 12 bases between them. The V gene's germline CDR1 is SGHRS and CDR2 YFSETQ. The CDR3 coding sequence is TGCGCCAGCAGCTTTGGAGGTGCGAACTACAATGAGCAGTTCTTC. Residues: CASSFGGANYNEQFF.

This sequence joins TRBV6-1 and TRBJ2-3; D ambiguous. V was shortened by 6 bases and J by 2 bases, with 6 bases between the two germline ends. Germline V CDR1 and CDR2: MNHNS, SASEGT. This CDR3 region has 12 residues. CDR3 bases: TGTGCCAGCAGCCATATCACAGATACGCAGTATTTT. Residues: CASSHITDTQYF.

This chain links TRBV7-2 with TRBJ2-6; D remains ambiguous. Looked up from germline, CDR1 is SGHTA and CDR2 is FQGNSA. The CDR3 spans 12 residues. Trimming removed 2 bases at V and 12 bases at J, with 8 bases between. Here the CDR3 reads CASSLMSGVLTF. In DNA, the CDR3 is TGTGCCAGCAGCTTAATGTCAGGCGTCCTGACTTTC.

The chain employs TRBV19 and TRBJ2-1, with D perhaps TRBD2 (5 bases). The CDR3 consists of 13 residues. V was shortened by 7 bases and J by 9 bases, with 16 bases between the two germline ends. Germline V gene sequence: CDR1 LNHDA, CDR2 SQIVND (reference sequence). This CDR3 is CASTGTGSREQFF. The CDR3 region has the DNA TGTGCCAGTACTGGCACGGGGAGCCGTGAGCAGTTCTTC.

The chain employs TRBV6-5 and TRBJ2-1; the match to TRBD2 covers 10 bases. The germline V gene encodes CDR1 MNHEY and CDR2 SVGAGI. The length of the CDR3 is 15 residues. The junction had 3 bases not matched to a gene; V was cut back by 5 bases and J by 2 bases. The CDR3 sequence: CASSLAGVTYNEQFF. Written as DNA, the CDR3 is TGTGCCAGCAGTCTAGCGGGGGTGACCTACAATGAGCAGTTCTTC.

This clone was detected a few times. The chain employs TRBV30 and TRBJ1-1; D not resolved. Trimming stripped 3 bases from V and 3 bases from J, with 8 bases between. Germline values: CDR1 GTSNPN, CDR2 SVGIG (reference sequence). The CDR3 spans 12 residues. The CDR3 DNA follows: TGTGCCTGGAGGGAATACCACACTGAAGCTTTCTTT. This gives the protein CAWREYHTEAFF.

About this clone: Other DNA sequences from this sample encode an identical CDR3 as well. This chain links TRBV5-1 with TRBJ2-3; D remains unclear. Germline V CDR1 and CDR2: SGHRS, YFSETQ. This CDR3 comprises 12 residues. Trimming shortened V by 1 base and J by 5 bases, and 5 bases separated the two germline ends. CDR3 amino acids: CASSLSKDTQYF. The CDR3 bases are TGCGCCAGCAGCTTGTCCAAAGATACGCAGTATTTT.

CDR3 loop: CASSLGGTGSQETQYF. The CDR3 DNA reads as TGTGCCAGCAGCCTGGGGGGGACAGGGTCACAAGAGACCCAGTACTTC. The rearrangement joins TRBV11-3 to TRBJ2-5; 9 nucleotides agree with TRBD1. After removal of 5 bases from V and 2 bases from J, the junction contained 9 bases not matched to a gene. CDR3 length equals 16 residues. Germline V gene data show CDR1 as SGHNT and CDR2 as YENEEA.